The 32 T cell receptor beta chains listed next were all sequenced from one sample in a study of T-cell memory formation after mild COVID-19. TCRdb recomputed calls from the 5' RACE reads with MiXCR, one row per CDR3 protein. Counted here are about 340,000 distinct CDR3 sequences, 20% to 25% occurring once; the ten biggest clones make up roughly a fifth. The sample taken for sequencing was PBMCs or a T cell subset sorted from them (not recorded which). All receptors derive from a young man who had mild COVID-19 (a few samples of this study predate the infection). Cell type and time point are not known.

The rearrangement uses TRBV20-1 and TRBJ2-3; possibly TRBD2 for D (5 bases). The V and J ends lost 1 base and 7 bases respectively, with 6 bases between them. This CDR3 has 11 amino acids. CDR1 is DFQATT, CDR2 SNEGSKA, per germline (reference sequence). The CDR3 coding sequence is TGCAGTGCTAGAGTAGCGTATACGCAGTATTTT. Translation: CSARVAYTQYF.

The chain uses TRBV6-5 and TRBJ1-6, with D possibly TRBD1 on 6 matching bases. Per the germline V gene, CDR1 is MNHEY and CDR2 is SVGAGI. Trimming removed 6 bases at V and 7 bases at J, with 10 bases between. The CDR3 sequence is 13 residues long. The CDR3 loop is CASRETGNSPLHF. CDR3 nucleotide sequence: TGTGCCAGCAGGGAAACAGGGAATTCACCCCTCCACTTT.

The V and J genes are TRBV6-2 or TRBV6-3 and TRBJ2-5; no clear D gene. This CDR3 contains 13 residues. Germline CDR1 is MNHEY and CDR2 is SVGEGT. Trimming stripped 9 bases from V and 2 bases from J, with 13 bases between. CDR3 protein: CASLGRVQETQYF. CDR3 DNA sequence: TGTGCCAGTCTTGGACGGGTGCAAGAGACCCAGTACTTC.

V and J are TRBV7-3 and TRBJ2-3, with 8 bases identical to TRBD2. J gave up 8 bases and V 3 bases, and 10 bases lay outside the gene matches. Per the germline V gene, CDR1 is SGHTA and CDR2 is FQGTGA. This CDR3 has 15 amino acids. This chain's CDR3 is CASSFLAGPRSTQYF. CDR3 coding DNA: TGTGCCAGCAGCTTCCTAGCGGGCCCCAGGAGTACGCAGTATTTT. Based on the CDR3 plus reference TRBV7-3 and TRBJ2-3, the full variable domain is GAGVSQTPSNKVTEKGKYVELRCDPISGHTALYWYRQSLGQGPEFLIYFQGTGAADDSGLPNDRFFAVRPEGSVSTLKIQRTERGDSAVYLCASSFLAGPRSTQYFGPGTRLTVL.

The V gene is TRBV2, the J gene TRBJ2-1; D unclear. Germline V gives CDR1 SNHLY, CDR2 FYNNEI. Trimming took off 8 bases at V and 5 bases at J, with 4 bases between the two ends. This CDR3 has 10 residues. The CDR3 DNA is TGTGCCAGCGTAAACAATGAGCAGTTCTTC. Protein product: CASVNNEQFF.

The chain uses TRBV4-1 and TRBJ2-7; weak D call: TRBD1 (6 bases). The CDR3 has 14 amino acids. In germline, CDR1 is MGHRA, CDR2 YSYEKL. The V end was cut by 4 bases, the J end by 5 bases, with 15 bases between. As DNA, the CDR3 is TGCGCCAGCAGCCTCCGACAGGTTGGCGACGAGCAGTACTTC. Its protein is CASSLRQVGDEQYF.

Only a few counts were recorded for this clonotype. The chain joins TRBV6-2 or TRBV6-3 to TRBJ1-5, with D possibly being TRBD1 (5 bases). CDR3 length: 15 amino acids. The germline gives CDR1 MNHEY, CDR2 SVGEGT. V was clipped by 6 bases and J by 0 bases, with 12 bases between them. As DNA, the CDR3 is TGTGCCAGCAGGAGGGACGCTTATAGCAATCAGCCCCAGCATTTT. This translates into CASRRDAYSNQPQHF.

J is TRBJ2-2 and V is TRBV9, with 7 positions matching TRBD1. In germline, CDR1 is SGDLS, CDR2 YYNGEE. The CDR3 is 12 residues long. Trimming at V came to 4 bases and at J to 10 bases, leaving 4 bases not matched to a gene. The CDR3 loop reads CASSIGQAELFF. The CDR3 region has the DNA TGTGCCAGCAGCATCGGACAGGCGGAGCTGTTTTTT.

The table lists this clonotype with a few counts. V is TRBV6-5 and J is TRBJ2-5, with D perhaps assigned TRBD1 or TRBD2 (6 bases each). V was clipped by 0 bases and J by 1 base, with 9 bases between them. Germline lookup yields CDR1 MNHEY and CDR2 SVGAGI. The CDR3 runs to 15 residues. CDR3 loop: CASSYSPGAQETQYF. In DNA, the CDR3 is TGTGCCAGCAGTTACTCCCCGGGGGCCCAAGAGACCCAGTACTTC.

CDR3 DNA: TGTGCCAGCTCACACACCAGCGGACCGACGAACACCGGGGAGCTGTTTTTT. It is translated as CASSHTSGPTNTGELFF. The V call is TRBV18, the J call TRBJ2-2; D might be TRBD2 (5 bases). Trimming left V 4 bases short and J 0 bases short, with 15 bases between. The CDR3 has 17 residues. From germline, CDR1 is KGHSH and CDR2 LQKENI.

The chain couples TRBV7-2 to TRBJ1-2; a possible D gene is TRBD1 (5 bases). V was clipped by 4 bases and J by 8 bases, with 11 bases between them. CDR1 SGHTA and CDR2 FQGNSA come from the germline V gene. This CDR3 is 12 amino acids long. CDR3: CASSSRGLGYTF. The CDR3 region has the DNA TGTGCCAGCAGCTCGAGGGGATTAGGCTACACCTTC.

This clonotype turned up a few times. The rearrangement links TRBV28 to TRBJ2-2; 11 nucleotides align to TRBD1. The germline CDR1 and CDR2 sequences are MDHEN and SYDVKM. V shed 3 bases and J 2 bases; nucleotides not matched to a gene: 2. This CDR3 comprises 16 residues. CDR3 nucleotides: TGTGCCAGCAGTTTCGGACAGGGGGCCAACACCGGGGAGCTGTTTTTT. Translating it yields CASSFGQGANTGELFF. Variable domain in full (rest from reference TRBV28 and TRBJ2-2): DVKVTQSSRYLVKRTGEKVFLECVQDMDHENMFWYRQDPGLGLRLIYFSYDVKMKEKGDIPEGYSVSREKKERFSLILESASTNQTSMYLCASSFGQGANTGELFFGEGSRLTVL.

This clonotype was seen a handful of times. The V and J genes are TRBV4-1 and TRBJ1-2, with D uncertain. The CDR3 is 11 residues long. Trimming cost V 1 base and J 7 bases, with 4 bases left between them. The germline V gene encodes CDR1 MGHRA and CDR2 YSYEKL. In DNA form, the CDR3 reads TGCGCCAGCAGCCAAGGTAGTGGCTACACCTTC. Protein: CASSQGSGYTF.

Only a few counts were recorded for this clonotype. The chain combines TRBV4-3 with TRBJ2-7; TRBD1 matches 12 bases. Germline V gene data show CDR1 as LGHNA and CDR2 as YSLEER. The CDR3 sequence is 17 residues long. V lost 0 bases to trimming and J lost 3 bases; unmatched junction nucleotides: 6. CDR3: CASSQDLGTGGDYEQYV. In DNA, the CDR3 is TGCGCCAGCAGCCAAGATCTGGGGACAGGGGGCGACTACGAGCAGTACGTC.

This chain connects TRBV7-6 to TRBJ1-5; 10 bases align to TRBD1. Germline trimming cut 5 bases from V and 7 bases from J; bases unmatched to any gene: 11. Germline V CDR1 and CDR2: SGHVS, FNYEAQ. The CDR3 length is 16 residues. Here the CDR3 reads CASSPHDRGLGQPQHF. CDR3 sequence (DNA): TGTGCCAGCAGCCCGCACGACAGGGGGCTTGGGCAGCCCCAGCATTTT.

This clonotype was counted a few times. V usage is TRBV20-1 and J usage is TRBJ2-5, with D possibly being TRBD2 (6 bases). The CDR3 loop spans 12 amino acids. Trimming shortened V by 5 bases and J by 5 bases, and 12 bases separated the two germline ends. The germline V gene has CDR1 DFQATT and CDR2 SNEGSKA (reference sequence). The CDR3 sequence: CSAAGSGETQYF. As DNA, the CDR3 is TGCAGTGCTGCCGGGAGCGGGGAGACCCAGTACTTC.

The chain combines TRBV7-9 with TRBJ2-1; no reliable D call. This CDR3 has 14 residues. Deletions cut 6 bases from V and 8 bases from J, with 17 bases between. Germline V gene sequence: CDR1 SEHNR, CDR2 FQNEAQ (reference sequence). CDR3 sequence reads: CASRPGMRYDEQFF. The DNA of the CDR3 is TGTGCCAGCAGACCGGGCATGAGGTACGATGAGCAGTTCTTC.

This sequence joins TRBV28 and TRBJ2-1; the D is unclear. Germline lookup yields CDR1 MDHEN and CDR2 SYDVKM. The V end lost 3 bases, the J end lost 0 bases, and 9 bases lay between the germline ends. This CDR3 is 15 amino acids long. The CDR3: CASSFGRNSYNEQFF. CDR3 sequence (DNA): TGTGCCAGCAGTTTCGGACGGAACTCCTACAATGAGCAGTTCTTC.

This chain joins TRBV7-2 and TRBJ1-1; D call uncertain. V lost 1 base, J lost 0 bases, and 6 bases lay in between. The CDR3 consists of 14 residues. The germline V gene has CDR1 SGHTA and CDR2 FQGNSA. DNA of the CDR3: TGTGCCAGCAGCTTAGTACACCTGAACACTGAAGCTTTCTTT. This gives the protein CASSLVHLNTEAFF.

This clonotype occurred a few times. The chain employs TRBV6-5 and TRBJ1-2; 9 positions match TRBD1. The germline V gene encodes CDR1 MNHEY and CDR2 SVGAGI. V shed 0 bases and J 8 bases; nucleotides not matched to a gene: 10. The CDR3 loop spans 16 amino acids. This CDR3 reads CASSYSTGGHAGGYTF. CDR3 bases: TGTGCCAGCAGTTACTCGACAGGGGGTCATGCGGGCGGCTACACCTTC.

This clonotype was seen a few times. J is TRBJ2-1 and V is TRBV2; the match to TRBD2 covers 10 bases. The CDR3 sequence is 15 residues long. Germline V gene data show CDR1 as SNHLY and CDR2 as FYNNEI. The V and J ends lost 3 bases and 5 bases, in that order; junction bases with no gene match: 4. The DNA of the CDR3 is TGTGCCAGCAGTGAGATGAGCGGGGGGGACAATGAGCAGTTCTTC. Amino acids: CASSEMSGGDNEQFF.

The CDR3 nucleotides are TGCAGCGTTGTAGCGGGGGGTCTCCAAGAGACCCAGTACTTC. It specifies CSVVAGGLQETQYF. This chain joins TRBV29-1 and TRBJ2-5, with 10 positions matching TRBD2. This CDR3 has 14 residues. The ends lost 4 bases at V and 1 base at J; junction bases unmatched: 3. Germline V gives CDR1 SQVTM, CDR2 ANQGSEA.

This clonotype was seen once. V usage is TRBV15 and J usage is TRBJ1-1; D gene uncertain. The CDR3 totals 14 residues. Germline loops: CDR1 LNHNV, CDR2 YYDKDF (reference sequence). The V end lost 0 bases, the J end lost 3 bases, and 8 bases lay between the germline ends. The CDR3 region has the DNA TGTGCCACCAGCAGAGATTTGGGTGACACTGAAGCTTTCTTT. As protein: CATSRDLGDTEAFF.

The chain carries TRBV7-2 and TRBJ2-6; no clear D gene. The germline V gene encodes CDR1 SGHTA and CDR2 FQGNSA. CDR3 length: 16 amino acids. V was trimmed by 4 bases and J by 0 bases, leaving 10 bases between them. The CDR3: CASSSYTASGANVLTF. Here the CDR3 DNA reads TGTGCCAGCAGCTCCTACACGGCCTCTGGGGCCAACGTCCTGACTTTC.

This chain connects TRBV14 to TRBJ1-1; D is unclear. Germline CDR1 and CDR2: SGHDN and FVKESK. V was pared by 4 bases and J by 7 bases, with 13 bases between. This CDR3 is 13 amino acids long. The CDR3 region is CASSPSRGLEAFF. Written as DNA, the CDR3 is TGTGCCAGCAGCCCATCTCGCGGACTTGAAGCTTTCTTT.

The chain employs TRBV4-3 and TRBJ2-1, with 10 positions matching TRBD2. The V segment lost 1 base and the J segment 8 bases; nucleotides outside the gene matches: 11. This CDR3 region has 17 residues. Per germline, CDR1 LGHNA and CDR2 YSLEER. CDR3 in DNA: TGCGCCAGCAGCCAAGTTGAATGGGCTAGCGGGGGCGATGAGCAGTTCTTC. It yields the protein CASSQVEWASGGDEQFF.

The chain couples TRBV11-2 to TRBJ2-3, with D possibly being TRBD2 (6 bases). This CDR3 contains 16 residues. V lost 5 bases, J lost 1 base, and 16 bases lay in between. Germline V gene sequence: CDR1 SGHAT, CDR2 FQNNGV. The CDR3 loop is CASSLMGGPGTDTQYF. In DNA, the CDR3 is TGTGCCAGCAGCCTGATGGGGGGACCAGGCACAGATACGCAGTATTTT.

The gene calls are TRBV10-3 and TRBJ1-1; the match to TRBD1 covers 10 bases. In germline, CDR1 is ENHRY, CDR2 SYGVKD. This CDR3 is built from 14 residues. Trimming cost V 6 bases and J 6 bases; bases outside gene matches: 7. In DNA form, the CDR3 reads TGTGCCATCAGAAGACAGGGGGCAGGGGCTGAAGCTTTCTTT. Amino acid sequence: CAIRRQGAGAEAFF.

This clonotype was found many times. This chain links TRBV7-9 with TRBJ2-7; TRBD1 aligns across 10 bases. This CDR3 spans 17 amino acids. In germline, CDR1 is SEHNR, CDR2 FQNEAQ (reference sequence). Trimming cost V 5 bases and J 5 bases; bases outside gene matches: 15. CDR3 sequence: CASSAGTGAPLAHEQYF. The CDR3 nucleotides read TGTGCCAGCAGCGCCGGGACAGGGGCCCCTCTGGCCCACGAGCAGTACTTC. Based on the CDR3 plus reference TRBV7-9 and TRBJ2-7, the full variable domain is DTGVSQNPRHKITKRGQNVTFRCDPISEHNRLYWYRQTLGQGPEFLTYFQNEAQLEKSRLLSDRFSAERPKGSFSTLEIQRTEQGDSAMYLCASSAGTGAPLAHEQYFGPGTRLTVT.

The rearrangement joins TRBV7-9 to TRBJ1-5; a weak D match, TRBD1 (6 bases). The germline CDR1 and CDR2 sequences are SEHNR and FQNEAQ (reference sequence). Trimming cost V 1 base and J 7 bases, with 14 bases left between them. The CDR3 consists of 15 residues. The CDR3 reads CASSLETGFVQPQHF. DNA for the CDR3: TGTGCCAGCAGCTTAGAAACAGGGTTCGTACAGCCCCAGCATTTT.

The chain uses TRBV12-3 or TRBV12-4 and TRBJ2-6; D possibly corresponds to TRBD2 (7 bases). Trimming shortened V by 6 bases and J by 0 bases, and 18 bases separated the two germline ends. CDR3 length equals 18 residues. The CDR3 spells CASSLRGGAASGANVLTF. The CDR3 nucleotides read TGTGCCAGCAGCCTCCGAGGGGGGGCGGCCTCTGGGGCCAACGTCCTGACTTTC.

This clonotype was detected only a few times. V usage is TRBV29-1 and J usage is TRBJ2-5; 9 positions agree with TRBD2. Germline V gene data show CDR1 as SQVTM and CDR2 as ANQGSEA. The CDR3 has 13 residues. J gave up 5 bases and V 7 bases, and 8 bases lay outside the gene matches. The CDR3 region is CSARTSAGETQYF. In DNA form, the CDR3 reads TGCAGCGCTCGGACTAGCGCAGGGGAGACCCAGTACTTC.